The next 27 T cell receptor beta chains were all read from a single sample in a study of CD8 T cells in ankylosing spondylitis. TCRdb itself ran the 5' RACE reads through MiXCR, one entry per CDR3 protein. The sample lists about 250,000 distinct CDR3 sequences, more than 20% occurring once. The sequencing sample was made of blood, either unsorted or a sorted T cell fraction (not recorded which). These receptors were taken from a male donor with ankylosing spondylitis or in good health (not recorded which).

The sample holds many counts of this clonotype. The V gene is TRBV2, the J gene TRBJ1-6, with a weak D call TRBD1 (6 bases). This CDR3 has 14 residues. Germline V gene data show CDR1 as SNHLY and CDR2 as FYNNEI. V lost 6 bases and J 7 bases, leaving 13 bases between the germline ends. CDR3 sequence: CASSWGRENSPLHF. The CDR3 DNA reads as TGTGCCAGCAGCTGGGGGCGCGAGAATTCACCCCTCCACTTT.

This chain uses TRBV20-1 with TRBJ2-1, with D possibly being TRBD1 (6 bases). With 5 bases removed from V and 4 bases from J, the gap between germline ends came to 18 bases. Germline CDR1 DFQATT, CDR2 SNEGSKA (reference sequence). The CDR3 totals 15 residues. The CDR3 sequence: CSAPPTPDRYNEQFF. CDR3 nucleotide sequence: TGCAGTGCTCCCCCTACACCGGACAGATACAATGAGCAGTTCTTC.

Ten or more counts support this clonotype. The chain employs TRBV10-3 and TRBJ2-1; 9 positions agree with TRBD2. V lost 4 bases and J lost 2; bases outside the gene matches: 3. CDR1 and CDR2 (germline): ENHRY, SYGVKD. The CDR3 extends over 15 amino acids. CDR3 nucleotide sequence: TGTGCCATCAGTGGGCGGGGGGGCACCTACAATGAGCAGTTCTTC. This gives the protein CAISGRGGTYNEQFF.

The chain combines TRBV15 with TRBJ2-3, with D perhaps matching TRBD1 (5 bases). V was pared by 3 bases and J by 9 bases, with 13 bases between. Germline V CDR1 and CDR2: LNHNV, YYDKDF (reference sequence). CDR3 length: 13 amino acids. CDR3: CATSRDITYTQYF. The CDR3 DNA follows: TGTGCCACCAGCAGGGACATAACCTACACGCAGTATTTT. Full variable domain (outside the CDR3, taken from reference TRBV15 and TRBJ2-3): DAMVIQNPRYQVTQFGKPVTLSCSQTLNHNVMYWYQQKSSQAPKLLFHYYDKDFNNEADTPDNFQSRRPNTSFCFLDIRSPGLGDTAMYLCATSRDITYTQYFGPGTRLTVL.

This clonotype was picked up many times. The chain is built from TRBV12-3 or TRBV12-4 and TRBJ2-5; D might be TRBD2 (6 bases). This CDR3 contains 13 residues. The germline V and J ends were trimmed by 5 bases and 5 bases, with 12 bases remaining between them. In nucleotides, the CDR3 is TGTGCCAGCAGTCTAAAGGGAGGCGAGACCCAGTACTTC. Translation: CASSLKGGETQYF.

This clonotype was picked up many times. The rearrangement uses TRBV12-3 or TRBV12-4 and TRBJ2-6; tentative D call: TRBD1 (5 bases). Trimming took off 1 base at V and 2 bases at J, with 6 bases between the two ends. This CDR3 is 15 amino acids long. In DNA, the CDR3 is TGTGCCAGCAGTTTAGTGACAGCTGGGGCCAACGTCCTGACTTTC. It yields the protein CASSLVTAGANVLTF.

The V and J genes are TRBV5-5 and TRBJ2-2, with D perhaps matching TRBD1 (6 bases). CDR1 and CDR2 (germline): SGHKS, YYEKEE (reference sequence). V lost 7 bases, J lost 1 base, and 8 bases lay in between. This CDR3 region has 13 residues. DNA of the CDR3: TGTGCCAGCCAACAGGGGAACACCGGGGAGCTGTTTTTT. Residues: CASQQGNTGELFF. The complete variable domain, with remaining parts taken from reference TRBV5-5 and TRBJ2-2, reads DAGVTQSPTHLIKTRGQQVTLRCSPISGHKSVSWYQQVLGQGPQFIFQYYEKEERGRGNFPDRFSARQFPNYSSELNVNALLLGDSALYLCASQQGNTGELFFGEGSRLTVL.

The chain employs TRBV20-1 and TRBJ1-1; 11 bases are shared with TRBD1. J lost 0 bases, V lost 0 bases, and 6 bases had no gene match. The V gene's germline CDR1 is DFQATT and CDR2 SNEGSKA (reference sequence). The CDR3 has 17 amino acids. The CDR3 DNA reads TGCAGTGCTAGAGAACAGGGACAGGGGGGTATGAACACTGAAGCTTTCTTT. The encoded protein is CSAREQGQGGMNTEAFF.

In its sample, this clonotype was seen many times. The chain combines TRBV7-9 with TRBJ2-5; 7 bases line up with TRBD2. CDR1 and CDR2 (germline): SEHNR, FQNEAQ (reference sequence). The V gene end was trimmed by 5 bases and the J gene end by 5 bases; junction bases not matched to a gene: 8. CDR3 size: 14 residues. As DNA, the CDR3 is TGTGCCAGCAGCAAAAGCGGGGCCGCGGAGACCCAGTACTTC. Its translation: CASSKSGAAETQYF.

There are a few counts of this clonotype. This chain links TRBV5-5 with TRBJ2-5, with D perhaps assigned TRBD1 or TRBD2 (5 bases each). V was clipped by 3 bases and J by 2 bases, with 14 bases between them. The CDR3 covers 15 residues. In germline, CDR1 is SGHKS, CDR2 YYEKEE (reference sequence). The CDR3 loop reads CASSYPGRLQETQYF. As DNA, the CDR3 is TGTGCCAGCAGCTACCCGGGACGACTTCAAGAGACCCAGTACTTC.

This clonotype was found many times. The chain is built from TRBV6-6 and TRBJ2-7; no definite D call. CDR1 is MNHNY and CDR2 is SVGAGI in the germline V gene (reference sequence). The length of the CDR3 is 13 residues. V was cut by 6 bases and J by 3 bases, with 12 bases left in between. This chain's CDR3 is CASSSGRSYEQYF. CDR3 in DNA: TGTGCCAGCAGCTCCGGACGCAGCTACGAGCAGTACTTC.

This chain connects TRBV12-3 or TRBV12-4 to TRBJ2-1; D is possibly TRBD1 or TRBD2 (5 bases each). Trimming removed 10 bases at V and 7 bases at J, with 20 bases between. This CDR3 region has 14 residues. The CDR3 nucleotides are TGTGCCACCGTCAGTAGGGACCGGAGTAATGAGCAGTTCTTC. Translated: CATVSRDRSNEQFF.

DNA for the CDR3: TGTGCCAGCAGCAAGTCACTAGCGGGCACAGATACGCAGTATTTT. It translates to CASSKSLAGTDTQYF. The chain recombines TRBV7-8 with TRBJ2-3, with TRBD2 identical over 8 bases. The CDR3 extends over 15 amino acids. Losses at the gene ends were 5 bases for V and 1 base for J; bases not matched to a gene: 5. The germline V gene encodes CDR1 SGHVS and CDR2 FQNEAQ.

This clonotype was seen many times. The chain has TRBV9 and TRBJ2-1; possibly TRBD2 for D (6 bases). The CDR3 length is 12 residues. Trimming shortened V by 0 bases and J by 13 bases, and 11 bases separated the two germline ends. In germline, CDR1 is SGDLS, CDR2 YYNGEE. The CDR3 sequence is CASSVVAGKQFF. The CDR3 DNA follows: TGTGCCAGCAGCGTAGTGGCGGGAAAACAGTTCTTC. Drawing the rest from reference TRBV9 and TRBJ2-1, the complete variable domain is DSGVTQTPKHLITATGQRVTLRCSPRSGDLSVYWYQQSLDQGLQFLIQYYNGEERAKGNILERFSAQQFPDLHSELNLSSLELGDSALYFCASSVVAGKQFFGPGTRLTVL.

The chain joins TRBV15 to TRBJ1-5; D possibly corresponds to TRBD1 (5 bases). CDR1 is LNHNV, CDR2 YYDKDF, per germline (reference sequence). Trimming removed 0 bases from V and 2 bases from J, with 11 bases in between. CDR3 length: 16 residues. CDR3 nucleotides: TGTGCCACCAGCAGAGATCCCGGGGGAGGCAATCAGCCCCAGCATTTT. Translating gives CATSRDPGGGNQPQHF.

This clonotype has a count of ten or more. The rearrangement joins TRBV5-1 to TRBJ1-2; D ambiguous. From germline, CDR1 is SGHRS and CDR2 YFSETQ. CDR3 length: 11 amino acids. Trimming shortened V by 5 bases and J by 2 bases, and 4 bases separated the two germline ends. The DNA of the CDR3 is TGCGCCAGCAGGCAGAACTATGGCTACACCTTC. Its protein is CASRQNYGYTF.

Ten or more counts support this clonotype. The CDR3 here is CSARPIAGGNTGELFF. CDR3 DNA sequence: TGCAGTGCTAGGCCAATAGCGGGGGGTAACACCGGGGAGCTGTTTTTT. The V gene is TRBV20-1, the J gene TRBJ2-2; 10 bases fit TRBD2. Germline values: CDR1 DFQATT, CDR2 SNEGSKA (reference sequence). The ends lost 3 bases at V and 2 bases at J; junction bases unmatched: 6. The CDR3 covers 16 residues.

This CDR3 reads CASSGGLDSPLHF. The DNA for the CDR3 is TGTGCCAGCAGCGGTGGCTTAGATTCACCCCTCCACTTT. The chain links TRBV7-9 to TRBJ1-6; no definite D call. Trimming took off 5 bases at V and 8 bases at J, with 10 bases between the two ends. CDR1 is SEHNR, CDR2 FQNEAQ, per germline (reference sequence). The CDR3 is made up of 13 amino acids. The full variable domain, in which reference TRBV7-9 and TRBJ1-6 provide the parts outside the CDR3, is DTGVSQNPRHKITKRGQNVTFRCDPISEHNRLYWYRQTLGQGPEFLTYFQNEAQLEKSRLLSDRFSAERPKGSFSTLEIQRTEQGDSAMYLCASSGGLDSPLHFGNGTRLTVT.

This clonotype was found a few times. The chain links TRBV6-5 to TRBJ1-2; perhaps TRBD1 as D (5 bases). This CDR3 comprises 11 residues. Germline values: CDR1 MNHEY, CDR2 SVGAGI. Trimming stripped 5 bases from V and 9 bases from J, with 10 bases between. The CDR3, as DNA: TGTGCCAGCAGTCCCGGGACGCGCTACACCTTC. Protein sequence: CASSPGTRYTF.

The rearrangement links TRBV10-3 to TRBJ2-5; a weak D match, TRBD2 (5 bases). V lost 8 bases and J lost 5, with 21 bases in between. Germline V gene sequence: CDR1 ENHRY, CDR2 SYGVKD. The CDR3 sequence is 15 residues long. CDR3 coding DNA: TGTGCCATCTCGGGGAAAGGGAATATTATGGAGACCCAGTACTTC. The encoded protein is CAISGKGNIMETQYF.

CDR3 sequence (DNA): TGCAGTGCTGGGGACAGCGAAACGAACACCGGGGAGCTGTTTTTT. Its protein product is CSAGDSETNTGELFF. This sequence joins TRBV20-1 and TRBJ2-2, with 7 bases identical to TRBD1. The ends lost 5 bases at V and 0 bases at J; junction bases unmatched: 6. The CDR3 consists of 15 residues. The germline V gene has CDR1 DFQATT and CDR2 SNEGSKA (reference sequence).

This clonotype was seen a handful of times. CDR3 sequence: CASSDSTYEQYF. The DNA for the CDR3 is TGTGCCAGCAGCGACAGTACCTACGAGCAGTACTTC. The chain combines TRBV6-1 with TRBJ2-7; maybe TRBD1 (5 bases). The CDR3 totals 12 residues. V shed 6 bases and J shed 2 bases, with 8 bases lying between them. Germline V gene data show CDR1 as MNHNS and CDR2 as SASEGT.

This clonotype was observed a handful of times. The rearrangement links TRBV12-3 or TRBV12-4 to TRBJ2-5; 8 bases are shared with TRBD2. V shed 9 bases and J 3 bases; nucleotides not matched to a gene: 6. The CDR3 is 13 amino acids. The DNA of the CDR3 is TGTGCCAGTGAGACTAGCGCCAAAGAGACCCAGTACTTC. Its protein is CASETSAKETQYF.

In its sample, this clonotype was seen many times. The chain couples TRBV20-1 to TRBJ2-2, with no clear D. The V end lost 3 bases, the J end lost 4 bases, and 9 bases lay between the germline ends. This CDR3 comprises 13 residues. The germline CDR1 and CDR2 sequences are DFQATT and SNEGSKA (reference sequence). Here the CDR3 DNA reads TGCAGTGCTAGTTGGCACCTCACCGGGGAGCTGTTTTTT. It translates to CSASWHLTGELFF.

CDR3 coding DNA: TGTGCCAGCAGTGAGACCGGGACAGGGAGGAAGGATAGCAATCAGCCCCAGCATTTT. Translated, it gives CASSETGTGRKDSNQPQHF. The rearrangement joins TRBV6-1 to TRBJ1-5, with 9 bases lining up with TRBD1. V dropped 3 bases and J dropped 0; count of bases not matched to a gene: 12. Germline lookup yields CDR1 MNHNS and CDR2 SASEGT. The CDR3 loop spans 19 amino acids.

This clonotype was picked up a small number of times. This chain joins TRBV10-3 and TRBJ1-3; the match to TRBD1 covers 8 bases. The CDR3 is made up of 14 amino acids. CDR1 is ENHRY and CDR2 is SYGVKD in the germline V gene. V lost 7 bases to trimming and J lost 4 bases; unmatched junction nucleotides: 6. The CDR3 sequence: CAITRTGTGNTIYF. Written as DNA, the CDR3 is TGTGCCATCACCAGGACAGGGACCGGAAACACCATATATTTT.

This clonotype was observed a few times. CDR3 in amino acids: CSARVGGTQYF. The CDR3 region has the DNA TGCAGTGCTAGAGTTGGGGGTACGCAGTATTTT. The rearrangement uses TRBV20-1 and TRBJ2-3, with D possibly being TRBD1 or TRBD2 (5 bases each). V was clipped by 1 base and J by 8 bases, with 7 bases between them. The germline CDR1 and CDR2 sequences are DFQATT and SNEGSKA (reference sequence). The CDR3 spans 11 residues.